The clone carrying this T cell receptor (beta chain) appeared many times. V lost 1 base and J lost 6, with 8 bases in between. The germline V gene encodes CDR1 SGHTA and CDR2 FQGNSA. The CDR3 loop spans 13 amino acids. Repertoires were generated with immunoSEQ multiplex PCR, while TCRdb's copy carries only in-frame clones and drops some. The sample has about 220,000 clones, 80% seen once. The data derive from a study of blood T cell repertoires in COVID-19. The chain carries TRBV7-2 and TRBJ2-3; D unclear. The specimen was peripheral blood. The TCR originated in a woman in her 70s with acute or convalescent COVID-19. CDR3 protein: CASSLVIGDTQYF. CDR3 sequence (DNA): TGTGCCAGCAGCTTAGTAATCGGGGATACGCAGTATTTT.